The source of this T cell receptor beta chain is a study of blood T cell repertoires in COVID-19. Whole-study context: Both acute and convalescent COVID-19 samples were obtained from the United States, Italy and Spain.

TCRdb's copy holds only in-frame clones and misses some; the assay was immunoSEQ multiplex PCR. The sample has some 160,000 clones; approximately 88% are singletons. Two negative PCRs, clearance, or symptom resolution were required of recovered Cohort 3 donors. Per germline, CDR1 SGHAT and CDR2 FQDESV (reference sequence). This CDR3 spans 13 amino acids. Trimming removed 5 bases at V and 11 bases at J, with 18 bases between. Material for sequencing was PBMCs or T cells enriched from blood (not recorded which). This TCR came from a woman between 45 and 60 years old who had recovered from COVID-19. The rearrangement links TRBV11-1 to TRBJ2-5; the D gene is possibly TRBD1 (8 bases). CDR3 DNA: TGTGCCAGCAGCCCAACAGGGGGAGGGTTTCAGTACTTC. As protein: CASSPTGGGFQYF.